This T cell receptor (beta chain) is from a study of T cells in Graves' hyperthyroidism and ophthalmopathy. V lost 0 bases to trimming and J lost 5 bases, with 8 bases between them. CDR3 length equals 14 residues. Looked up from germline, CDR1 is MNHEY and CDR2 is SVGEGT. Exclusion of patients followed from uncontrolled infection, other autoimmune disease, pregnancy or lactation. Using RNA transcripts as the source, TCR beta CDR3 regions were amplified. The HTBI set primed first-round TCR CDR3 RT-PCR. MiXCR, applied by TCRdb to the multiplex PCR reads, yields one record per CDR3 protein. Of about half a million distinct CDR3 sequences in the sample, about 20% were seen once.

The chain has TRBV6-2 or TRBV6-3 and TRBJ2-1; D ambiguous. The sequence derives from a man aged 40-49 years with Graves' ophthalmopathy. The sample was blood. The CDR3 loop reads CASSYSNLHNEQFF. In nucleotides, the CDR3 is TGTGCCAGCAGTTACTCGAATCTACACAATGAGCAGTTCTTC.